This TCR beta chain appears in the sequencing data of a study of cytomegalovirus exposure and HLA in healthy donors. At the level of the study: Genotyping of roughly 400 donors showed that about 84% belonged to the Caucasian-associated ancestry cluster.

PCR amplification relied on 60 Vbeta primers (plus 13 Jbeta primers). Clones were read by immunoSEQ multiplex PCR, and TCRdb kept only the in-frame ones, dropping some. Here the sample spans about 80,000 clones, around 75% being singletons. General study results and limits: Published work reported that the classifier diagnosed cytomegalovirus status with high specificity and sensitivity.

V was clipped by 7 bases and J by 4 bases; unmatched bases: 11. This CDR3 contains 15 residues. The germline CDR1 and CDR2 sequences are MDHEN and SYDVKM. About this clone: Its matching antigen is unknown.

The receptor's source is a woman aged 35 to 49 in good health and CMV-seronegative. The chain recombines TRBV28 with TRBJ2-7; TRBD1 aligns across 9 bases. What was sequenced was PBMCs. CDR3 DNA: TGTGCCAGCAAACTTTCGGACAGGGGTACGTACGAGCAGTACTTC. Its translation: CASKLSDRGTYEQYF.